This T cell receptor delta chain appears in the sequencing data of a study of Vδ1+ human thymocytes. General study findings and limits: Thymic TRG and TRD repertoires appeared highly polyclonal, with Gaussian CDR3 length distributions. Unlike peripheral blood Vdelta1+ controls, thymic delta-chain sequences included 15% to 20% Vdelta2 and few Vdelta3.

Extracted RNA was reverse transcribed into cDNA. CDR3 amplicons came from multiplex PCR with pooled V-gene forward and constant-region reverse primers. TCRdb reanalysed the multiplex PCR reads with CATT. This sample carries some 73,000 delta-chain clones, about 38% of them seen once, and the ten largest clones take under 0.3%. This clone was observed a few times. Its antigen is still unknown. Germline V CDR1 and CDR2: TSWWSYY, QGS. CDR3 length: 17 amino acids. J gave up 1 base and V 1 base, and 7 bases lay outside the gene matches. This sequence originates from a boy younger than two who had congenital heart surgery. This chain connects TRDV1 to TRDJ1, with 9 bases aligning to TRDD3. Material: Vdelta1+ gamma-delta thymocytes from the thymus. Sample subset: FACS-sorted CD3+ TCRalphabeta- TCRVdelta1+ TCRVdelta2- thymocytes. CDR3 sequence (DNA): TGTGCTCTTGGGGAACCCTTACTGGGGGACTCCACCGATAAACTCATCTTT. It yields the protein CALGEPLLGDSTDKLIF.